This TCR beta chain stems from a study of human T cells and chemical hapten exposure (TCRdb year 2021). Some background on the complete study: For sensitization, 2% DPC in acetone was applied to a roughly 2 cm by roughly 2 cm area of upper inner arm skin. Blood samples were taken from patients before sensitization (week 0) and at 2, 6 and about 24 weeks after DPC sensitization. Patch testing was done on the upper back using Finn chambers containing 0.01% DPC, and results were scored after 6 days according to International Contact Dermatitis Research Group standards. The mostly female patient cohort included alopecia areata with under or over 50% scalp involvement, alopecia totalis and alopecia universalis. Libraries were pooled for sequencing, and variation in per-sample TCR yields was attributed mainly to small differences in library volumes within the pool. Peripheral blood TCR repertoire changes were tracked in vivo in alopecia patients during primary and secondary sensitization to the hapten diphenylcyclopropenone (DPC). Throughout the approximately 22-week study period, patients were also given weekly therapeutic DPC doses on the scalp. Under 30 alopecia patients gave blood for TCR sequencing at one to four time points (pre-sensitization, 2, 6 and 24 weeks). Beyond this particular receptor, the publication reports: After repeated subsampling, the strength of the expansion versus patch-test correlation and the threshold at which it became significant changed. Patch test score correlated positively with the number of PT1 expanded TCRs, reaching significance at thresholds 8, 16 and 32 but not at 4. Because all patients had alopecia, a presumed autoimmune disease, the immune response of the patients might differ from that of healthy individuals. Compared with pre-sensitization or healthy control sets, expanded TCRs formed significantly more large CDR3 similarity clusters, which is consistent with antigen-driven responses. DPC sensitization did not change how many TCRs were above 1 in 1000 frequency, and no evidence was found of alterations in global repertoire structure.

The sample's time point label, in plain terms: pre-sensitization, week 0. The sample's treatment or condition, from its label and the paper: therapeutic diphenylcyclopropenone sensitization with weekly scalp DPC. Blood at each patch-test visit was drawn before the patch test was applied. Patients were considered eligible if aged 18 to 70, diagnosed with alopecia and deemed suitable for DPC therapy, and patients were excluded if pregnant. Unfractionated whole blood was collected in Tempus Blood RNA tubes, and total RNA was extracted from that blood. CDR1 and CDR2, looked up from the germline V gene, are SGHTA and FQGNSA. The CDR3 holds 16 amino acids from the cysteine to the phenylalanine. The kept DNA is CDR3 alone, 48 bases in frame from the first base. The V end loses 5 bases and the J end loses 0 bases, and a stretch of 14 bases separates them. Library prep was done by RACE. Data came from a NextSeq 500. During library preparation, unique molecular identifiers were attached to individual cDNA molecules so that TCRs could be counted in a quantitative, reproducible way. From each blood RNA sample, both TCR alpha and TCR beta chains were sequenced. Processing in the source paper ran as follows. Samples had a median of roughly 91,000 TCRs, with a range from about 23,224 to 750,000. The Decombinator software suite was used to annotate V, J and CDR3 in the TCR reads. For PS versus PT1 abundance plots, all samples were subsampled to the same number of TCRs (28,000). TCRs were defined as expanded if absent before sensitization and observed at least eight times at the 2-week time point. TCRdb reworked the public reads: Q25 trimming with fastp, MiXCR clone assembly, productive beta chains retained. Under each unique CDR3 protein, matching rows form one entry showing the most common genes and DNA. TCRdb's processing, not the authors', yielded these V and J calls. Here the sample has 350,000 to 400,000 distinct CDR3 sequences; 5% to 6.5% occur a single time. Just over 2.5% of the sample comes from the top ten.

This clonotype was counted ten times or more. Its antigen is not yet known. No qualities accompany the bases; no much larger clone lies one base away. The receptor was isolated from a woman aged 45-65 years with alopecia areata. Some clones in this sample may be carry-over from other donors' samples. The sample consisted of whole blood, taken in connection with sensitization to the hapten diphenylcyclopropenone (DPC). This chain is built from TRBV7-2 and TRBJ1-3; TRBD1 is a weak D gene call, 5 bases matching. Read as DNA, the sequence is TGTGCCAGCAGCCAAAGCGGCAGGGCCTCTGGAAACACCATATATTTT. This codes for CASSQSGRASGNTIYF.